These 24 T cell receptor beta chains came from one sample sequenced in a study of T cell responses to AZD1222 COVID-19 vaccine. Using immunoSEQ multiplex PCR, the repertoire was profiled, and TCRdb retains in-frame clones only, with some absent. In the table there are 120,000 or so clones, 70% to 90% of which are singletons. Source: peripheral blood, taken on day 0 of AZD1222 vaccination. The receptors originated from an adult in good health.

This chain links TRBV6-2 or TRBV6-3 with TRBJ1-2, with 8 bases matching TRBD1. Germline V gene data show CDR1 as MNHEY and CDR2 as SVGEGT. Trimming at V came to 3 bases and at J to 6 bases, leaving 9 bases not matched to a gene. The CDR3 loop spans 15 amino acids. In nucleotides, the CDR3 is TGTGCCAGCAGTTATACATCGACAGGGGTTAATGGCTACACCTTC. Amino acids: CASSYTSTGVNGYTF.

The chain is built from TRBV2 and TRBJ2-7, with 8 bases matching TRBD1. The CDR3 contains 15 residues. V gave up 3 bases and J gave up 7 bases; unmatched junction bases: 11. Germline V lookup: CDR1 SNHLY, CDR2 FYNNEI. The CDR3: CASSEAGTGFGEQYF. The CDR3 DNA is TGTGCCAGCAGTGAGGCCGGGACAGGATTTGGGGAGCAGTACTTC.

J is TRBJ1-5 and V is TRBV29-1; D ambiguous. CDR3 size: 12 residues. Germline V gene lookup returns CDR1 SQVTM and CDR2 ANQGSEA. V was pared by 4 bases and J by 3 bases, with 7 bases between. The DNA of the CDR3 is TGCAGCGTTGCAGGAAACAATCAGCCCCAGCATTTT. Its translation: CSVAGNNQPQHF.

In DNA form, the CDR3 reads TGCGCCAGCAGCCCCTGGACGGCAGATACGCAGTATTTT. The encoded protein is CASSPWTADTQYF. This chain joins TRBV5-1 and TRBJ2-3; the D is unclear. This CDR3 is 13 amino acids long. The V gene's germline CDR1 is SGHRS and CDR2 YFSETQ. V shed 4 bases and J shed 4 bases, with 10 bases lying between them.

The chain uses TRBV6-2 or TRBV6-3 and TRBJ2-1; 11 nucleotides match TRBD2. J lost 4 bases, V lost 5 bases, and 1 base had no gene match. CDR3 length equals 14 residues. CDR1 is MNHEY, CDR2 SVGEGT, per germline. This chain's CDR3 is CASSGLAGYNEQFF. CDR3 in DNA: TGTGCCAGCAGTGGACTAGCGGGTTACAATGAGCAGTTCTTC.

This chain joins TRBV4-1 and TRBJ2-7, with TRBD2 as a possible D gene (6 bases). Germline assignment: CDR1 MGHRA and CDR2 YSYEKL. V lost 4 bases and J lost 4, with 11 bases in between. The CDR3 length is 13 residues. The CDR3 DNA is TGCGCCAGCAGCCCACAGCGGGCTTACGAGCAGTACTTC. This gives the protein CASSPQRAYEQYF.

This clone came up once. This chain connects TRBV30 to TRBJ1-1; 9 bases line up with TRBD1. The CDR3 covers 17 residues. J gave up 11 bases and V 4 bases, and 23 bases lay outside the gene matches. The germline gives CDR1 GTSNPN, CDR2 SVGIG (reference sequence). The CDR3 protein is CAWTDDPGQGLGGGAFF. DNA of the CDR3: TGTGCCTGGACCGACGACCCGGGACAGGGTCTCGGCGGTGGTGCTTTCTTT.

About this clone: This specimen includes other DNA sequences encoding the same CDR3. The V and J genes are TRBV6-5 and TRBJ2-5; D is unclear. This CDR3 is built from 13 residues. Looked up from germline, CDR1 is MNHEY and CDR2 is SVGAGI. The V and J ends lost 0 bases and 5 bases respectively, with 7 bases between them. The CDR3 sequence is CASSYSGPETQYF. The CDR3, as DNA: TGTGCCAGCAGTTACTCGGGCCCGGAGACCCAGTACTTC.

The chain uses TRBV9 and TRBJ2-2; 12 nucleotides agree with TRBD2. The V segment lost 3 bases and the J segment 7 bases; nucleotides outside the gene matches: 16. Germline V gene lookup returns CDR1 SGDLS and CDR2 YYNGEE. There are 19 residues in the CDR3. This CDR3 is CASSALTSLAGGPGGELFF. CDR3 sequence (DNA): TGTGCCAGCAGCGCCCTCACCTCCCTAGCGGGAGGGCCCGGCGGGGAGCTGTTTTTT.

The chain carries TRBV19 and TRBJ1-5; D unresolved. In germline, CDR1 is LNHDA, CDR2 SQIVND (reference sequence). The V end lost 5 bases, the J end lost 4 bases, and 15 bases lay between the germline ends. The CDR3 has 15 amino acids. The DNA of the CDR3 is TGTGCCAGTAGTTTGGTCTCGGCCTTTAATCAGCCCCAGCATTTT. Translation: CASSLVSAFNQPQHF.

V gene TRBV25-1 combines with J gene TRBJ1-5, with D unresolved. CDR1 is MGHDK and CDR2 is SYGVNS in the germline V gene. The length of the CDR3 is 15 residues. Between the trimmed V and J ends, which lost 3 bases and 6 bases, there was a span of 15 bases. The CDR3: CASSDSGSSSQPQHF. The CDR3 nucleotides read TGTGCCAGCAGTGATAGCGGCAGTTCAAGTCAGCCCCAGCATTTT.

This clone was found a few times. The V call is TRBV21-1, the J call TRBJ2-7; TRBD1, the D gene given by the table, was not confirmed from the DNA. TRBV21-1 is classified as a pseudogene. The CDR3 runs 14 residues. The CDR3 sequence is CASSKGTGGGEQYF. The DNA for the CDR3 is TGTGCCAGCAGCAAAGGGACAGGGGGAGGCGAGCAGTACTTC.

The chain has TRBV10-2 and TRBJ2-1; TRBD2 aligns across 13 bases. The CDR3 is 15 residues long. V was pared by 5 bases and J by 3 bases, with 1 base of the junction left unmatched. Germline V CDR1 and CDR2: WSHSY, SAAADI. The CDR3 region is CASSWTSGGYNEQFF. The DNA for the CDR3 is TGCGCCAGCAGTTGGACTAGCGGGGGCTACAATGAGCAGTTCTTC.

The chain links TRBV19 to TRBJ1-1; the D is unclear. The CDR3 extends over 15 amino acids. Trimming took 1 base from V and 1 from J, leaving 10 bases between them. Germline lookup yields CDR1 LNHDA and CDR2 SQIVND (reference sequence). CDR3 region: CASSIVGQKNTEAFF. CDR3 DNA: TGTGCCAGTAGTATAGTTGGTCAGAAGAACACTGAAGCTTTCTTT.

This chain's CDR3 is CASSLRLAGPYNEQFF. CDR3 nucleotide sequence: TGTGCCAGCAGTTTACGACTAGCGGGACCCTACAATGAGCAGTTCTTC. The gene calls are TRBV27 and TRBJ2-1, with 11 bases that match TRBD2. Germline CDR1 reads MNHEY; CDR2 reads SMNVEV (reference sequence). This CDR3 is built from 16 residues. Germline trimming cut 2 bases from V and 2 bases from J; bases unmatched to any gene: 2.

Written as DNA, the CDR3 is TGTGCCAGCAGCTTAGTGGGCAGGGGAAGCTCCTACGAGCAGTACTTC. Its translation is CASSLVGRGSSYEQYF. This chain joins TRBV7-6 and TRBJ2-7, with D perhaps matching TRBD1 (6 bases). Per germline, CDR1 SGHVS and CDR2 FNYEAQ. This CDR3 has 16 residues. Deletions cut 1 base from V and 0 bases from J, with 13 bases between. Full variable domain (rest looked up from reference TRBV7-6 and TRBJ2-7): GAGVSQSPRYKVTKRGQDVALRCDPISGHVSLYWYRQALGQGPEFLTYFNYEAQQDKSGLPNDRFSAERPEGSISTLTIQRTEQRDSAMYRCASSLVGRGSSYEQYFGPGTRLTVT.

The gene calls are TRBV5-1 and TRBJ2-2; D not resolved. Germline V gene lookup returns CDR1 SGHRS and CDR2 YFSETQ. The CDR3 extends over 13 amino acids. V lost 2 bases and J 6 bases, leaving 8 bases between the germline ends. This CDR3 reads CASSFPAPGELFF. CDR3 in DNA: TGCGCCAGCAGCTTCCCGGCGCCCGGGGAGCTGTTTTTT.

The rearrangement links TRBV7-2 to TRBJ2-7, with 14 bases identical to TRBD2. CDR1 and CDR2 (germline): SGHTA, FQGNSA. The CDR3 consists of 19 residues. With 5 bases clipped from V and 0 bases from J, the junction kept 12 bases outside the gene matches. Here the CDR3 DNA reads TGTGCCAGCAGCGCTAGAGGACTAGCGGGAGGAGGGAGCTCCTACGAGCAGTACTTC. This encodes CASSARGLAGGGSSYEQYF.

V is TRBV7-2 and J is TRBJ1-5; 8 nucleotides match TRBD1. J gave up 6 bases and V 1 base, and 14 bases lay outside the gene matches. Germline CDR1 reads SGHTA; CDR2 reads FQGNSA. CDR3 length: 18 amino acids. CDR3 protein: CASSLVLNRGFIGQPQHF. CDR3 sequence (DNA): TGTGCCAGCAGCTTAGTGTTGAACAGGGGGTTTATCGGTCAGCCCCAGCATTTT.

The V gene is TRBV6-2 or TRBV6-3, the J gene TRBJ1-1, with D unresolved. The CDR3 has 14 residues. Per germline, CDR1 MNHEY and CDR2 SVGEGT. V lost 0 bases to trimming and J lost 1 base, with 6 bases between them. The CDR3 DNA is TGTGCCAGCAGTTACTCCGCGGAGAACACTGAAGCTTTCTTT. It encodes CASSYSAENTEAFF.

This clone was detected once. The chain has TRBV6-6 and TRBJ1-3; no definite D call. There are 13 residues in the CDR3. CDR1 and CDR2 from the germline V gene are MNHNY and SVGAGI (reference sequence). V was shortened by 9 bases and J by 0 bases, with 9 bases between the two germline ends. Here the CDR3 reads CASREGSGNTIYF. CDR3 DNA sequence: TGTGCCAGTAGGGAAGGCTCTGGAAACACCATATATTTT.

The V gene is TRBV14, the J gene TRBJ2-1; 13 positions match TRBD2. Trimming cost V 4 bases and J 9 bases; bases outside gene matches: 15. This CDR3 comprises 18 residues. Germline V gives CDR1 SGHDN, CDR2 FVKESK. CDR3 coding DNA: TGTGCCAGCAGCCCTCGACTAGCGGGAGGTTTTAGGTCGGGTGAGCAGTTCTTC. Its translation: CASSPRLAGGFRSGEQFF.

This clone was recorded only once. This sequence joins TRBV11-3 and TRBJ1-2, with 8 bases that match TRBD1. The CDR3 runs 15 residues. The germline V gene encodes CDR1 SGHNT and CDR2 YENEEA. V was pared by 0 bases and J by 3 bases, with 3 bases of the junction left unmatched. CDR3 DNA sequence: TGTGCCAGCAGCTTAGATGACAGGGGTGACTATGGCTACACCTTC. Translated: CASSLDDRGDYGYTF.

This rearrangement joins TRBV2 to TRBJ1-1, with 10 bases lining up with TRBD1. V lost 6 bases and J lost 3; bases outside the gene matches: 13. Per the germline V gene, CDR1 is SNHLY and CDR2 is FYNNEI. This CDR3 contains 17 residues. CDR3 nucleotides: TGTGCCAGCAGCCGGGACAGGGGACTCCGACGGGACACTGAAGCTTTCTTT. Translated: CASSRDRGLRRDTEAFF.